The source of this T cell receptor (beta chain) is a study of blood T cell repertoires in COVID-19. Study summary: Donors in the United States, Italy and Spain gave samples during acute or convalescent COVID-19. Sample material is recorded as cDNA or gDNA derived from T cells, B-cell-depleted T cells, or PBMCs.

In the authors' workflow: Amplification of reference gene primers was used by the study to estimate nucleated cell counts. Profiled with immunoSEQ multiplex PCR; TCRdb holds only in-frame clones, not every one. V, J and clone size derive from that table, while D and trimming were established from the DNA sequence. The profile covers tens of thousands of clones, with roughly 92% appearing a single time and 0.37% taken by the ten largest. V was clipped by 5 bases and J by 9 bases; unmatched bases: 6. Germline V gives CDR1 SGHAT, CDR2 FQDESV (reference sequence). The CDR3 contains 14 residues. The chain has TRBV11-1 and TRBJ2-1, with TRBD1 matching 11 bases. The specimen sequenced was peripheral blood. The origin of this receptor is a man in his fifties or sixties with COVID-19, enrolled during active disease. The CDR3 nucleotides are TGTGCCAGCAGCACCTCCGGGACAGGGGGTGAGCAGTTCTTC. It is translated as CASSTSGTGGEQFF.